The entry below gives a single T cell receptor (beta chain) sequence along with its context. The antigen remains undetermined. Germline V lookup: CDR1 SGHAT, CDR2 FQDESV (reference sequence). The CDR3 runs 15 residues. J was trimmed by 4 bases and V by 3 bases; bases with no gene match: 4. Markers CD45RO/CCR7/CD25/CD127/CD95/CD27 served to sort CD4+ naive, central memory, regulatory and stem cell-like memory cells. Sort purity for all populations was recorded as exceeding 98%. This specimen belongs to a study of beta chain features in type 1 diabetes. Regarding the study as a whole: Moderate yet significant TCRB CDR3 shortening was seen in Type 1 diabetes patients in all four CD4+ subsets.

Every bit of the isolated RNA underwent reverse transcription, so sequencing read expressed TCRB transcripts. Sequencing was performed with immunoSEQ multiplex PCR; in TCRdb, only in-frame clones are kept and a portion is missing. The sample lists some 330,000 clones; 11% were seen once. Sequenced: naive CD4+ T cells from blood. The chain has TRBV11-1 and TRBJ2-1; 9 nucleotides align to TRBD2. This receptor was taken from a woman in her twenties or thirties in good health. The CDR3 loop reads CASSFGGREYNEQFF. The CDR3 bases are TGTGCCAGCAGCTTCGGCGGGAGGGAGTACAATGAGCAGTTCTTC.